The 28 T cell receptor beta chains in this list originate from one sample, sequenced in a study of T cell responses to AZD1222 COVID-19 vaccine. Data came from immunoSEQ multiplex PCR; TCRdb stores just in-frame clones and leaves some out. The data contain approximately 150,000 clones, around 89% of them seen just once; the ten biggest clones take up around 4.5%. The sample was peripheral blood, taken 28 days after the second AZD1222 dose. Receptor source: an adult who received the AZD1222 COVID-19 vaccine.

In DNA form, the CDR3 reads TGTGCCAGCAGCTTAAACGGACCCAATCAGCCCCAGCATTTT. It is translated as CASSLNGPNQPQHF. The rearrangement links TRBV7-2 to TRBJ1-5, with D hard to call. The CDR3 loop spans 14 amino acids. Trimming took 2 bases from V and 3 from J, leaving 8 bases between them. Germline V lookup: CDR1 SGHTA, CDR2 FQGNSA.

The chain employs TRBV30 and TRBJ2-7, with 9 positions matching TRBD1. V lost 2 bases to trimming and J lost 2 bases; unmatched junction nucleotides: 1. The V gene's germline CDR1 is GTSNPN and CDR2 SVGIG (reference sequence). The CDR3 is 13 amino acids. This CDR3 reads CAWSRQGAYEQYF. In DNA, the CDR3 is TGTGCCTGGAGTCGACAGGGGGCCTACGAGCAGTACTTC.

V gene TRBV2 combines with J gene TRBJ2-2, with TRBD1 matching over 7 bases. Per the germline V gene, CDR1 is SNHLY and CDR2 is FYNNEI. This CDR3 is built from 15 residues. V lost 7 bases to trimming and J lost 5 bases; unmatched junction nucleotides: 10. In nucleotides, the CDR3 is TGTGCCAGCACAAGACAGGAGACAGGGACCGGGGAGCTGTTTTTT. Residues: CASTRQETGTGELFF.

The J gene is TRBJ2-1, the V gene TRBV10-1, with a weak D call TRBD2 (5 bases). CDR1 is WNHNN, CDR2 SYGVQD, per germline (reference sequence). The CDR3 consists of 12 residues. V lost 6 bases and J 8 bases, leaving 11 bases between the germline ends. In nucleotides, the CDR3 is TGCGCCAGCAGCCCGACTATTTATGAGCAGTTCTTC. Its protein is CASSPTIYEQFF.

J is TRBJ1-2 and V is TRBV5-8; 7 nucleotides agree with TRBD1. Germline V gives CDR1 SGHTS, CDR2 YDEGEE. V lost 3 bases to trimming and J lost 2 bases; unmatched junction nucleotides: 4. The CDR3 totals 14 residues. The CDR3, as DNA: TGTGCCAGCAGCTGGATGACAGGGAACTATGGCTACACCTTC. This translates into CASSWMTGNYGYTF.

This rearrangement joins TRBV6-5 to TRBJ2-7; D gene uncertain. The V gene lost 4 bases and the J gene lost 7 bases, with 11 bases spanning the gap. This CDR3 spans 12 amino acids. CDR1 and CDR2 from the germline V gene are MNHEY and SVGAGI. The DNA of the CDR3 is TGTGCCAGCAGTTTTGACGGGCAGGAGCAGTACTTC. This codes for CASSFDGQEQYF.

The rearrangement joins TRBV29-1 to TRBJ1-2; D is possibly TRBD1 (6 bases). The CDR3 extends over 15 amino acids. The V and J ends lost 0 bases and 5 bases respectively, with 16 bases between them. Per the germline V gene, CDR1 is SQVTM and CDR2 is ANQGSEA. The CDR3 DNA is TGCAGCGTTGAAGATCAAGGACAGCGAGCGTATGGCTACACCTTC. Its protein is CSVEDQGQRAYGYTF.

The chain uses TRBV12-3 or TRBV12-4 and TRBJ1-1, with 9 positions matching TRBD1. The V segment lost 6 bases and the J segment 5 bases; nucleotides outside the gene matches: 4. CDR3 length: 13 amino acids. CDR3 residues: CASRRQGGTEAFF. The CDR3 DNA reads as TGTGCCAGCAGACGACAGGGGGGTACTGAAGCTTTCTTT.

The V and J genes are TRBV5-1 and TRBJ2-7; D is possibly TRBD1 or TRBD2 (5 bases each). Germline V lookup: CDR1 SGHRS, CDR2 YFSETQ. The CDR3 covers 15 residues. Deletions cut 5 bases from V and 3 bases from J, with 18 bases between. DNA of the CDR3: TGCGCCAGCAGTGAAGGACCGGGACGAGACTACGAGCAGTACTTC. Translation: CASSEGPGRDYEQYF.

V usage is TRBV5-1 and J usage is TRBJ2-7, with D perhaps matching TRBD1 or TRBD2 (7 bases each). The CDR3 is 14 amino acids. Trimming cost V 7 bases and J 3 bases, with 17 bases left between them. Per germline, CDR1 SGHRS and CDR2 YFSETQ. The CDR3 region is CASSKGGGNYEQYF. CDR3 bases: TGCGCCAGCTCCAAGGGAGGGGGCAACTACGAGCAGTACTTC.

The CDR3 nucleotides read TGTGCCAGCAGGGTCGAGGGGACCACTGAAGCTTTCTTT. Translation: CASRVEGTTEAFF. The V gene is TRBV2, the J gene TRBJ1-1, with a possible D match to TRBD1 (5 bases). The ends were cut back, 6 bases at V and 4 bases at J, with 12 bases in the middle. This CDR3 contains 13 residues. The germline CDR1 and CDR2 sequences are SNHLY and FYNNEI.

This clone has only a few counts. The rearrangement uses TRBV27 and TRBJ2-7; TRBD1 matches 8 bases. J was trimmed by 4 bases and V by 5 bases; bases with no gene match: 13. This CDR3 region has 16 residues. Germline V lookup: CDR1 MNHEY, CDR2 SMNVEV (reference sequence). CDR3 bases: TGTGCCAGCAGTATAACGACAGGGGTTGGTAGGTACGAGCAGTACTTC. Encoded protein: CASSITTGVGRYEQYF.

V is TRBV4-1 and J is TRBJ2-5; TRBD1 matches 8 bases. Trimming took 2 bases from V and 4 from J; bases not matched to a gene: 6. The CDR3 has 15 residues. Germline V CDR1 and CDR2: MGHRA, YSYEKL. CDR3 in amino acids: CASSQSGGRAETQYF. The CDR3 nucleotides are TGCGCCAGCAGCCAATCAGGGGGCCGGGCAGAGACCCAGTACTTC.

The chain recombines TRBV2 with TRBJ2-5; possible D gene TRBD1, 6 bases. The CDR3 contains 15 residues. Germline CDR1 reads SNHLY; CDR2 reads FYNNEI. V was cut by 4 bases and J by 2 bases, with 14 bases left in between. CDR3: CASSGRWQGQETQYF. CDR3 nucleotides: TGTGCCAGCAGTGGGCGTTGGCAGGGGCAAGAGACCCAGTACTTC.

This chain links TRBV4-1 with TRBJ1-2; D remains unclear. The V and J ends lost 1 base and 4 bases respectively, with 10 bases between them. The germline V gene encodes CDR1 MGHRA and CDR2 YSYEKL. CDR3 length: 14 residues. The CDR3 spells CASSQGTSAYGYTF. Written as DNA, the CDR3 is TGCGCCAGCAGCCAAGGGACTTCGGCCTATGGCTACACCTTC.

CDR3 region: CASAPFVIGRYNSPLHF. As DNA, the CDR3 is TGTGCCAGTGCCCCTTTTGTTATAGGGAGATATAATTCACCCCTCCACTTT. The J gene is TRBJ1-6, the V gene TRBV19, with D uncertain. The CDR3 is 17 amino acids. Trimming left V 8 bases short and J 4 bases short, with 21 bases between. Germline assignment: CDR1 LNHDA and CDR2 SQIVND (reference sequence).

CDR3 DNA: TGTGCCAGCTCACCAGGGACAGGGGCTGAAGCTTTCTTT. This gives the protein CASSPGTGAEAFF. This chain uses TRBV18 with TRBJ1-1; the match to TRBD1 covers 10 bases. This CDR3 spans 13 amino acids. CDR1 and CDR2 from the germline V gene are KGHSH and LQKENI. J lost 6 bases, V lost 2 bases, and 0 bases had no gene match.

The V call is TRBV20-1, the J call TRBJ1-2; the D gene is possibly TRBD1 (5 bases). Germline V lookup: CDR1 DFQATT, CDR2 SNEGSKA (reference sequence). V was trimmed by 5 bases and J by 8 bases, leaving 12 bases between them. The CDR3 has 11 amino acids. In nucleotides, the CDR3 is TGCAGTGCTCCGGGGGAAGGGGGCTACACCTTC. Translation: CSAPGEGGYTF.

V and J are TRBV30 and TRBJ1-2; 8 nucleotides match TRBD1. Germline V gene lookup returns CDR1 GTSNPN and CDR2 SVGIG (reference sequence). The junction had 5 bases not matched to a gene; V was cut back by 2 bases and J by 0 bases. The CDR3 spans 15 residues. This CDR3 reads CAWSSRGPTNYGYTF. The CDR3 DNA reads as TGTGCCTGGAGTTCCAGGGGGCCAACTAACTATGGCTACACCTTC.

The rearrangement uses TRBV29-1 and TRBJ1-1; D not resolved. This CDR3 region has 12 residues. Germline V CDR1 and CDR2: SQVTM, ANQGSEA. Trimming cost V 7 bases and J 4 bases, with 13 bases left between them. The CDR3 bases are TGCAGCGCCCTCCCAAGGGCCACTGAAGCTTTCTTT. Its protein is CSALPRATEAFF.

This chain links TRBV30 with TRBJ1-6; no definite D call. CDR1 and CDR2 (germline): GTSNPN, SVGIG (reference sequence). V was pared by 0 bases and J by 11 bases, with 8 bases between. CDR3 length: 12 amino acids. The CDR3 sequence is CAWSVSFPPLHF. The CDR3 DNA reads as TGTGCCTGGAGTGTAAGCTTTCCACCCCTCCACTTT.

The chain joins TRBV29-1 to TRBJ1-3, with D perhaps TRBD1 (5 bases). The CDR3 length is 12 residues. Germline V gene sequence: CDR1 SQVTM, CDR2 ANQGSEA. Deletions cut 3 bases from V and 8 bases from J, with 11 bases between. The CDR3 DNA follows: TGCAGCGTTGATTTTGGGGCCGACACCATATATTTT. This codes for CSVDFGADTIYF.

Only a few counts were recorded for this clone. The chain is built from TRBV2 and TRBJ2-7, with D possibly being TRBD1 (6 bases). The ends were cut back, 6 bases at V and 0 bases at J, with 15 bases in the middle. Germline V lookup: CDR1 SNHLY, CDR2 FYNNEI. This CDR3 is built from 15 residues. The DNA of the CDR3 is TGTGCCAGCAGACCCCGGGACAAGAGCTCCTACGAGCAGTACTTC. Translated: CASRPRDKSSYEQYF.

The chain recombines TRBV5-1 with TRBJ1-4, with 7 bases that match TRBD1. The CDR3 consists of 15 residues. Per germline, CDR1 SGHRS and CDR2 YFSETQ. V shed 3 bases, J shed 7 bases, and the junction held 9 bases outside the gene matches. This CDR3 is CASSSRAGGGEKLFF. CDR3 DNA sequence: TGCGCCAGCAGCTCCCGGGCAGGGGGGGGTGAAAAACTGTTTTTT.

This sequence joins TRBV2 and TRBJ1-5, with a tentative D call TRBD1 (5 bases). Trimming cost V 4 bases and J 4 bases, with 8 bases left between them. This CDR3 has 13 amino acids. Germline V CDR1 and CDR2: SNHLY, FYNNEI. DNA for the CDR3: TGTGCCAGCAGTGGACAGCCTAATCAGCCCCAGCATTTT. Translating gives CASSGQPNQPQHF. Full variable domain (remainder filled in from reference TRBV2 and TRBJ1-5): EPEVTQTPSHQVTQMGQEVILRCVPISNHLYFYWYRQILGQKVEFLVSFYNNEISEKSEIFDDQFSVERPDGSNFTLKIRSTKLEDSAMYFCASSGQPNQPQHFGDGTRLSIL.

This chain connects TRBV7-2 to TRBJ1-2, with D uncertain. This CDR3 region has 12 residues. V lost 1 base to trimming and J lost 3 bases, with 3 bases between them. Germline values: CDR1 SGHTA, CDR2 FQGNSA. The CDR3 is CASSLDHYGYTF. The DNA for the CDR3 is TGTGCCAGCAGCTTAGACCACTATGGCTACACCTTC.

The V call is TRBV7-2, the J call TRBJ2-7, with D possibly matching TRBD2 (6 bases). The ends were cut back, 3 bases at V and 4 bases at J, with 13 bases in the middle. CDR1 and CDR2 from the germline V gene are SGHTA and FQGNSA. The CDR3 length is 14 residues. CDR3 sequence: CASSFAGLSYEQYF. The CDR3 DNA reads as TGTGCCAGCAGCTTTGCGGGGCTCAGTTACGAGCAGTACTTC.

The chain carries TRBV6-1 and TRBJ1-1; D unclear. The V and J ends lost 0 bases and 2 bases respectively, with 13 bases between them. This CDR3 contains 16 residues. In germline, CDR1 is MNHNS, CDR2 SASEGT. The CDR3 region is CASSEALPAVNTEAFF. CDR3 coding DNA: TGTGCCAGCAGTGAAGCGCTTCCGGCGGTTAACACTGAAGCTTTCTTT.